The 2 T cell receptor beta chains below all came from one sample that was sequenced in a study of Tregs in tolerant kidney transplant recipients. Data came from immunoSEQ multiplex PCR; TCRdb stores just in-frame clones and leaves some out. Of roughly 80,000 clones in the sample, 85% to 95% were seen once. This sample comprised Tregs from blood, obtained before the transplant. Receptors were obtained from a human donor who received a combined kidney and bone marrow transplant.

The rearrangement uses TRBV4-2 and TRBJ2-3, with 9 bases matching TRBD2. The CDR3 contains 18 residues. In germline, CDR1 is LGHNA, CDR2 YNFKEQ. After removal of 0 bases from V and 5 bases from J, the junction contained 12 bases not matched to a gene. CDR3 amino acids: CASSQEVLAGVEGDTQYF. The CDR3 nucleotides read TGTGCCAGCAGCCAAGAGGTATTAGCGGGAGTGGAGGGAGATACGCAGTATTTT.

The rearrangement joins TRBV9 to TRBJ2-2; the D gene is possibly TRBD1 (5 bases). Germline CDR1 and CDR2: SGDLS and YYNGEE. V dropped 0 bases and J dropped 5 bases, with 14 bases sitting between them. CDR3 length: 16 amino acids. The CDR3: CASSVAMPGRTGELFF. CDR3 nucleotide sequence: TGTGCCAGCAGCGTAGCTATGCCAGGGCGTACCGGGGAGCTGTTTTTT.